The present entry profiles one T cell receptor beta chain with its context. Its antigen is unidentified. Libraries were prepared by immunoSEQ multiplex PCR; TCRdb keeps only in-frame clonotypes and omits some of them. This table holds 20,000 or so clones, 44% found once. The data belong to a study of siplizumab effects on memory and regulatory T cells. Coculture of the mixed lymphocyte reaction cells took place at 37 degrees C and lasted around six days. Between the trimmed V and J ends, which lost 5 bases and 0 bases, there was a span of 11 bases. CDR3 length equals 15 residues. The germline V gene encodes CDR1 SGHTA and CDR2 FQGNSA.

This rearrangement joins TRBV7-2 to TRBJ1-5; D is possibly TRBD1 (6 bases). The sequenced sample was CFSE-low (dividing) CD4+ T cells sorted from an allogeneic mixed lymphocyte reaction. The sequence came from a human donor in good health; the cells came from an allogeneic mixed lymphocyte reaction. Some clones in this sample may be carry-over from other donors' samples. The CDR3 nucleotides read TGTGCCAGCAGCCGGACAGTTTATAGCAATCAGCCCCAGCATTTT. The encoded protein is CASSRTVYSNQPQHF.